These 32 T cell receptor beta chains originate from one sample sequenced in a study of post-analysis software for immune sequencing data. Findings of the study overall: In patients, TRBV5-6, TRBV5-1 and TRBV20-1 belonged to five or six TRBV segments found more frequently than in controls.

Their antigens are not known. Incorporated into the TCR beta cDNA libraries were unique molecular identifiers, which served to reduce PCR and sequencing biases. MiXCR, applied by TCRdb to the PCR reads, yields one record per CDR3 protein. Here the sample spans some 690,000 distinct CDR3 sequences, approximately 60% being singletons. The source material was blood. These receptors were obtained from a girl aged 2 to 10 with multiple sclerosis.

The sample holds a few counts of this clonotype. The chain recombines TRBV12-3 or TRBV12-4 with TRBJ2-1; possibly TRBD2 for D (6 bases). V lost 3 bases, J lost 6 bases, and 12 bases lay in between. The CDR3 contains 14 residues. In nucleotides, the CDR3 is TGTGCCAGCAGTTTTCTGGCGGGAACCAATGAGCAGTTCTTC. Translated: CASSFLAGTNEQFF.

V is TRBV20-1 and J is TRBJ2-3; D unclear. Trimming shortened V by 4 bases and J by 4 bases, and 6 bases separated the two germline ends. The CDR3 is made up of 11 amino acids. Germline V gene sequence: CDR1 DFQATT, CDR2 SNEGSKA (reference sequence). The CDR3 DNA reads TGCAGTGCTAAGGTGGCAGATACGCAGTATTTT. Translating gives CSAKVADTQYF.

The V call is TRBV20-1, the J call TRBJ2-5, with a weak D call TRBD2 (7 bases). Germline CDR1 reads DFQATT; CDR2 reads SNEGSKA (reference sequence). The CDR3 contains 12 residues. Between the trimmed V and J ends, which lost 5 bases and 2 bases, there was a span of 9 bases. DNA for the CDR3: TGCAGTGCTGAGGGGGGGCAAGAGACCCAGTACTTC. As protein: CSAEGGQETQYF.

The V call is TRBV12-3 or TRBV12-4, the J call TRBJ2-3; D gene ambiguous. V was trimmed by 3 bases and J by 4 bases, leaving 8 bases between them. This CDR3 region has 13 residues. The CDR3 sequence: CASSFRSADTQYF. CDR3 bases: TGTGCCAGCAGTTTTCGTTCCGCAGATACGCAGTATTTT.

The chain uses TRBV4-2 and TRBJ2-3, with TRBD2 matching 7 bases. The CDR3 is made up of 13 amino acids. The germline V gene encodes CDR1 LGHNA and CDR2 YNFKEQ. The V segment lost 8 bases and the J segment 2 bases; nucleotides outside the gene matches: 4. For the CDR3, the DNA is TGTGCCAGCTCGGGGGGATACACAGATACGCAGTATTTT. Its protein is CASSGGYTDTQYF.

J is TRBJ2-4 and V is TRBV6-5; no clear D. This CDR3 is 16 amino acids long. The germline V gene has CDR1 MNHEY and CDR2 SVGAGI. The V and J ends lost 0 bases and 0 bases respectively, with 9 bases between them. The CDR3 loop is CASSYSYRRAKNIQYF. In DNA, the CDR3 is TGTGCCAGCAGTTACTCGTACCGGAGAGCCAAAAACATTCAGTACTTC.

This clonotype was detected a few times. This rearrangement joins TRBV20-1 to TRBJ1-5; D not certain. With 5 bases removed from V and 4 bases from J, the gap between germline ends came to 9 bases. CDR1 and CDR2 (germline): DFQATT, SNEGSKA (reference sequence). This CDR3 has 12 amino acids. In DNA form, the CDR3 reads TGCAGTGCTGGGTGGATGAATCAGCCCCAGCATTTT. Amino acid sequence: CSAGWMNQPQHF.

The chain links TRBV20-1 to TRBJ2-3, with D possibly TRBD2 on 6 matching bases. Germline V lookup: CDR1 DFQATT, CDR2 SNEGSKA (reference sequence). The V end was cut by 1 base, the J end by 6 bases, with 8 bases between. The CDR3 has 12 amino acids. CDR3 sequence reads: CSARGLVDTQYF. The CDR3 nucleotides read TGCAGTGCTAGAGGACTAGTGGATACGCAGTATTTT.

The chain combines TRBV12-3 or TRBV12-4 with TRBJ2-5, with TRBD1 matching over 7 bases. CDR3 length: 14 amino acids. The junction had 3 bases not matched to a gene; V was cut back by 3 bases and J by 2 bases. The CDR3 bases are TGTGCCAGCAGTTTCGACAGGGAACAAGAGACCCAGTACTTC. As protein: CASSFDREQETQYF.

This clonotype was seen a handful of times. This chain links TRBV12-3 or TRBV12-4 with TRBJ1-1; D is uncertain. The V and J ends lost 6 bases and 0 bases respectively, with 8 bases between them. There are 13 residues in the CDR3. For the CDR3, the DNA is TGTGCCAGCAGGTCAACAGTGAACACTGAAGCTTTCTTT. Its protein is CASRSTVNTEAFF.

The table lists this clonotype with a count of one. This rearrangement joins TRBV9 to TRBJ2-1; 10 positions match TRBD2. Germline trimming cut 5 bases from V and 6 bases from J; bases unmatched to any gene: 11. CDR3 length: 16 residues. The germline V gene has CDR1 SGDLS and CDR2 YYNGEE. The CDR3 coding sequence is TGTGCCAGCAGTCGGAGCGGGAGGGATCGGGGCAATGAGCAGTTCTTC. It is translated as CASSRSGRDRGNEQFF. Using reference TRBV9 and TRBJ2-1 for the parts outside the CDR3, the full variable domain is DSGVTQTPKHLITATGQRVTLRCSPRSGDLSVYWYQQSLDQGLQFLIQYYNGEERAKGNILERFSAQQFPDLHSELNLSSLELGDSALYFCASSRSGRDRGNEQFFGPGTRLTVL.

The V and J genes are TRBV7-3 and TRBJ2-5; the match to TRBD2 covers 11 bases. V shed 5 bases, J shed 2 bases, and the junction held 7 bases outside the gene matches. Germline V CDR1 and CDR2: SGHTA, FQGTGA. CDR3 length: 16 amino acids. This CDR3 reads CASSVVGTSGQETQYF. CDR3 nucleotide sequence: TGTGCCAGCAGCGTAGTTGGGACTAGCGGACAAGAGACCCAGTACTTC.

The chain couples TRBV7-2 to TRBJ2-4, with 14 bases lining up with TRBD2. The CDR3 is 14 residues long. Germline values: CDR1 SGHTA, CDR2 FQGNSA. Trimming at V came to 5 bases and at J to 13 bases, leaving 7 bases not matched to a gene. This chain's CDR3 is CASSPGTSGSKQYF. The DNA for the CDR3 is TGTGCCAGCAGCCCCGGGACTAGCGGGAGCAAGCAGTACTTC. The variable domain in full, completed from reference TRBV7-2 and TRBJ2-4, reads GAGVSQSPSNKVTEKGKDVELRCDPISGHTALYWYRQSLGQGLEFLIYFQGNSAPDKSGLPSDRFSAERTGGSVSTLTIQRTQQEDSAVYLCASSPGTSGSKQYFGAGTRLSVL.

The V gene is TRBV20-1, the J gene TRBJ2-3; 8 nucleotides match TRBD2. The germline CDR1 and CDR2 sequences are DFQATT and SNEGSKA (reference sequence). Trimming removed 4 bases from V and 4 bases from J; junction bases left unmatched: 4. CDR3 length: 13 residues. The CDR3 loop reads CSANSGAADTQYF. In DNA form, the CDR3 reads TGCAGTGCTAATAGCGGGGCGGCAGATACGCAGTATTTT.

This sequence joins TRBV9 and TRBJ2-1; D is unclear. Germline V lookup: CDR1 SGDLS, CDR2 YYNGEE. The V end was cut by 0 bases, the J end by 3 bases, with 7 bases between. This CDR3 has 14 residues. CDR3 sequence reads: CASSVEPRYNEQFF. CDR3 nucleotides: TGTGCCAGCAGCGTAGAACCCCGCTACAATGAGCAGTTCTTC.

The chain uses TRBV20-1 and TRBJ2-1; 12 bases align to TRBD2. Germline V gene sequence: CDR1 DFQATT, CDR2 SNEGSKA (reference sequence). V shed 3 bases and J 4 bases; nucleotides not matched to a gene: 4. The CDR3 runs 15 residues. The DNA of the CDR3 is TGCAGTGCTAGCATTACTAGCGGGGGGTACAATGAGCAGTTCTTC. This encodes CSASITSGGYNEQFF.

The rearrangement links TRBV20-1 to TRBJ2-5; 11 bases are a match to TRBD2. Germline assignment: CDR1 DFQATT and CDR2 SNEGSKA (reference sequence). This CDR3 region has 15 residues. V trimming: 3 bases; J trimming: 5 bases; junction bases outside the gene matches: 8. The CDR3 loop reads CSARLLLAGDETQYF. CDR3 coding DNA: TGCAGTGCTAGGTTGCTACTAGCGGGAGACGAGACCCAGTACTTC.

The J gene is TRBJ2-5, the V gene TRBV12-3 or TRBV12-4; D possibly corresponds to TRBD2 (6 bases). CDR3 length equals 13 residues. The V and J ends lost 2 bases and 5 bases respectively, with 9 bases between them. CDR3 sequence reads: CASSLRGSETQYF. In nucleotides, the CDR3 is TGTGCCAGCAGTTTACGGGGGAGCGAGACCCAGTACTTC.

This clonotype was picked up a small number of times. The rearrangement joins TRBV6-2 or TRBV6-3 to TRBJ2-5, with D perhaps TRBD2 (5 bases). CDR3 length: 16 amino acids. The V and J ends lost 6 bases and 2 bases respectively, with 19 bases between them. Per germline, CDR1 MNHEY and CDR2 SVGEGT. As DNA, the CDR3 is TGTGCCAGCAGCCCCCACCGTACTAGACCTCAAGAGACCCAGTACTTC. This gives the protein CASSPHRTRPQETQYF.

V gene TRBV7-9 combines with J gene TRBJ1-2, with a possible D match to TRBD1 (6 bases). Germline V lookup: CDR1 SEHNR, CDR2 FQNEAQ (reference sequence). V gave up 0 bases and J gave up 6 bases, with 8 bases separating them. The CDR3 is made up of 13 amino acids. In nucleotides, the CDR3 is TGTGCCAGCAGCTTAGCGCCAGGGGATGGCTACACCTTC. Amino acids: CASSLAPGDGYTF. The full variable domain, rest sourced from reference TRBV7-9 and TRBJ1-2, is DTGVSQNPRHKITKRGQNVTFRCDPISEHNRLYWYRQTLGQGPEFLTYFQNEAQLEKSRLLSDRFSAERPKGSFSTLEIQRTEQGDSAMYLCASSLAPGDGYTFGSGTRLTVV.

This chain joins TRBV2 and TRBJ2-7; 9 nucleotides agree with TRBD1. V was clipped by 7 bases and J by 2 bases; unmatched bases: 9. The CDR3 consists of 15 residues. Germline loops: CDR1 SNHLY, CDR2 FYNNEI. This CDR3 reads CASTPGQGLPYEQYF. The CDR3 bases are TGTGCCAGCACGCCGGGACAGGGATTGCCCTACGAGCAGTACTTC.

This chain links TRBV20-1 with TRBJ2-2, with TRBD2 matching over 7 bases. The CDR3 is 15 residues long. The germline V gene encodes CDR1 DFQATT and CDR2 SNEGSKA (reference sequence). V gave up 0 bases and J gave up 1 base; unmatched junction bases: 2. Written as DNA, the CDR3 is TGCAGTGCTAGAGACCTAGCGGAGAACACCGGGGAGCTGTTTTTT. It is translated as CSARDLAENTGELFF.

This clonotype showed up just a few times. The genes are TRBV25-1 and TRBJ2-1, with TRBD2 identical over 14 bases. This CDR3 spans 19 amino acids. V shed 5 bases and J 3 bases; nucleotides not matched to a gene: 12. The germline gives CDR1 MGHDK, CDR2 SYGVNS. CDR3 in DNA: TGTGCCAGCAGTACATCGCCGGGACTAGCGGGAGAGCGCTACAATGAGCAGTTCTTC. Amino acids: CASSTSPGLAGERYNEQFF.

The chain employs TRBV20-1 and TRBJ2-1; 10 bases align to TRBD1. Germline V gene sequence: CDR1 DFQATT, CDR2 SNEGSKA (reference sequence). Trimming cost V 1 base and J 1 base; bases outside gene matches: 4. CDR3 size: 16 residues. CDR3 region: CSARGGDRGSYNEQFF. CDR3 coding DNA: TGCAGTGCTAGAGGGGGGGACAGGGGTTCCTACAATGAGCAGTTCTTC.

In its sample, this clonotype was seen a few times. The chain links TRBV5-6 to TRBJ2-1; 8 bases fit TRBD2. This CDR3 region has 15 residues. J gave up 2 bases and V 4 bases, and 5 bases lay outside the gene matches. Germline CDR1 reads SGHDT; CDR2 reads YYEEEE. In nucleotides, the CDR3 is TGTGCCAGCAGCGGAACTAGCGGAGCCTACAATGAGCAGTTCTTC. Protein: CASSGTSGAYNEQFF.

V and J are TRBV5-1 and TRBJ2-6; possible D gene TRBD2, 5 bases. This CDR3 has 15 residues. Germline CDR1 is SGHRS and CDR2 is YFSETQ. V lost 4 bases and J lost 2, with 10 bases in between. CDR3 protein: CASSLDGTGANVLTF. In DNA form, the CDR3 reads TGCGCCAGCAGCCTAGACGGGACTGGGGCCAACGTCCTGACTTTC. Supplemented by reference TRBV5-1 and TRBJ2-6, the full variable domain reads KAGVTQTPRYLIKTRGQQVTLSCSPISGHRSVSWYQQTPGQGLQFLFEYFSETQRNKGNFPGRFSGRQFSNSRSEMNVSTLELGDSALYLCASSLDGTGANVLTFGAGSRLTVL.

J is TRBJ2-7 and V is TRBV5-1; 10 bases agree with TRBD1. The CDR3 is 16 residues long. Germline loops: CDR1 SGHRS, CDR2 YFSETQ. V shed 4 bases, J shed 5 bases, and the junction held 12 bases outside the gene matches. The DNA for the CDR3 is TGCGCCAGCAGCCGACAGGCTCGGGACAGGGGAGACGAGCAGTACTTC. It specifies CASSRQARDRGDEQYF. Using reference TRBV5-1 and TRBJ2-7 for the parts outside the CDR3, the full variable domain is KAGVTQTPRYLIKTRGQQVTLSCSPISGHRSVSWYQQTPGQGLQFLFEYFSETQRNKGNFPGRFSGRQFSNSRSEMNVSTLELGDSALYLCASSRQARDRGDEQYFGPGTRLTVT.

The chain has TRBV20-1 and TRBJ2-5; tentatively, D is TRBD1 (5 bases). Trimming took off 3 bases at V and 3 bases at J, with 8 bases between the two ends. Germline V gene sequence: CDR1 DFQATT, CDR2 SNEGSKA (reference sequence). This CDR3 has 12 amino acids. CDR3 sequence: CSASLREETQYF. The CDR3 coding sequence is TGCAGTGCTAGCCTCAGGGAAGAGACCCAGTACTTC.

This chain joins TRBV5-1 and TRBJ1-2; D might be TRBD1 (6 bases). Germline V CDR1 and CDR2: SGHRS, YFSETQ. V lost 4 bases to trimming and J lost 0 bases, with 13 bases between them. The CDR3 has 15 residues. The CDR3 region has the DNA TGCGCCAGCAGCGAATCAAGGGGGACTAACTATGGCTACACCTTC. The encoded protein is CASSESRGTNYGYTF.

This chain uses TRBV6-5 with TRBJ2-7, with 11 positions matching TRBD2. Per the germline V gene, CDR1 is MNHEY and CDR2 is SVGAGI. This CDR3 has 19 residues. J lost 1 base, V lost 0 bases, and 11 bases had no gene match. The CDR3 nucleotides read TGTGCCAGCAGTTACTCCGGTGGTAGCGGGAGGGCGAATTCCTACGAGCAGTACTTC. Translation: CASSYSGGSGRANSYEQYF.

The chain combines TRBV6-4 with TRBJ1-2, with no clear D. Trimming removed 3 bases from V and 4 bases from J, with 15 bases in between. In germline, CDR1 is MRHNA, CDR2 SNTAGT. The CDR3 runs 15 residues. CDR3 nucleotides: TGTGCCAGCAGTGAATCTGATGGTTCCTCCTATGGCTACACCTTC. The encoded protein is CASSESDGSSYGYTF.

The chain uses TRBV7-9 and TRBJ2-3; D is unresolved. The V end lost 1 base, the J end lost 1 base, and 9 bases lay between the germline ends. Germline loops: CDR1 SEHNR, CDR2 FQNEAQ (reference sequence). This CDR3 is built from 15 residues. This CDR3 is CASSLGQLRTDTQYF. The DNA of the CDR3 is TGTGCCAGCAGCTTAGGGCAACTCCGCACAGATACGCAGTATTTT.